This T cell receptor (beta chain) was identified during a study of blood T cell repertoires in COVID-19. Assay used: immunoSEQ multiplex PCR; TCRdb lists only in-frame clones, some missing. This sample has some 330,000 clones, with 92% found just once. This CDR3 comprises 12 residues. Trimming removed 8 bases at V and 11 bases at J, with 16 bases between. Germline V lookup: CDR1 MNHEY, CDR2 SMNVEV (reference sequence). Participants spanned ages about 18 to 95 years and resided in 20 to 30 US areas. Donors were grouped by their self-reported clinical history. Material for sequencing was PBMCs or T cells enriched from blood (not recorded which). This receptor was taken from a woman between 25 and 40 years old who had recovered from COVID-19. The rearrangement uses TRBV27 and TRBJ2-1; a weak D match, TRBD2 (6 bases). The chain's CDR3 is CASRRGGAKQFF. The CDR3 DNA is TGTGCCAGCCGGCGTGGCGGGGCAAAGCAGTTCTTC.